This T cell receptor (beta chain) originates from a study of human T cells and chemical hapten exposure. Notes on the study in general: As the donors had alopecia, their immune response may differ from healthy people's. PT1 expanded TCR numbers tracked positively with patch test score.

This clonotype was recorded at least ten times. The antigen is undetermined. The CDR3 has 16 amino acids. The V gene lost 7 bases and the J gene lost 1 base, with 17 bases spanning the gap. Germline CDR1 is SGHTA and CDR2 is FQGNSA. Library construction involved attaching unique molecular identifiers to individual cDNA molecules, which allowed quantitative, reproducible TCR counting. TCRdb reprocessed the RACE reads with MiXCR, giving one entry per CDR3 protein. The sample yields some 83,000 distinct CDR3 sequences, about 10% seen once. As for time point: patch test 1, 2 weeks after DPC sensitization. Treatment: therapeutic diphenylcyclopropenone sensitization with weekly scalp DPC.

The receptor was derived from a woman in her 50s with alopecia areata. Some clones in this sample may be carry-over from other donors' samples. J is TRBJ2-4 and V is TRBV7-2; D is tentatively TRBD1 or TRBD2 (6 bases each). Source: whole blood, taken in connection with sensitization to the hapten diphenylcyclopropenone (DPC). The CDR3 here is CASTNKGGLAKNIQYF. The CDR3 coding sequence is TGTGCCAGCACCAATAAGGGGGGTTTGGCCAAAAACATTCAGTACTTC.